This T cell receptor beta chain was sequenced in a study of T-cell reconstitution after alpha-beta-depleted transplantation in children. Construction of the TCRbeta library involved unique molecular identifiers. TCRdb re-called the PCR reads through MiXCR, storing one row per CDR3 protein. The sample lists approximately 520,000 distinct CDR3 sequences, approximately 32% occurring once. Trimming shortened V by 5 bases and J by 0 bases, and 20 bases separated the two germline ends. CDR3 length: 17 amino acids. Germline-derived CDR1 and CDR2 are SGDLS and YYNGEE. The sample in question was PBMCs from the stem cell graft donor, obtained from the stem cell graft. This chain links TRBV9 with TRBJ1-1; the D gene is possibly TRBD1 (6 bases). The clonotype comes from a human donor who donated a stem cell graft to a child with aplastic anemia. The CDR3 here is CASSSRTVEGLNTEAFF. In DNA form, the CDR3 reads TGTGCCAGCAGTTCGAGGACAGTCGAAGGGTTGAACACTGAAGCTTTCTTT.